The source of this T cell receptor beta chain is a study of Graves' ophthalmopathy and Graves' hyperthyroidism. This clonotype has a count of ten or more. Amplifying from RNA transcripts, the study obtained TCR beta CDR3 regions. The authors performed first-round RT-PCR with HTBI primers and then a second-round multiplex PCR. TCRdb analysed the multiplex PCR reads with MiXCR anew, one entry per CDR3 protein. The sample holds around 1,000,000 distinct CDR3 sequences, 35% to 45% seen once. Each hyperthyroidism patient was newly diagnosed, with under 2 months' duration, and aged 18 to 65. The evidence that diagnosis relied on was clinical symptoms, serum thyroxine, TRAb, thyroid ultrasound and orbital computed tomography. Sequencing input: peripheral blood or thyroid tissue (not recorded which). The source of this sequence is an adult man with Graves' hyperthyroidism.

CDR3 loop: CASSQADSRETQYF. As DNA, the CDR3 is TGTGCCAGCAGCCAAGCGGATAGCAGAGAGACCCAGTACTTC. The rearrangement uses TRBV3-1 and TRBJ2-5; D gene ambiguous. The ends were cut back, 1 base at V and 4 bases at J, with 10 bases in the middle. The CDR3 consists of 14 residues. The germline V gene has CDR1 LGHDT and CDR2 YNNKEL (reference sequence).